This T cell receptor beta chain came from a study of blood T cell repertoires in COVID-19. For the study at large: COVID-19 samples collected from the United States, Italy and Spain covered acute and convalescent phases. The cDNA or gDNA used as material had been derived from T cells, B-cell-depleted T cells, or PBMCs.

Trimming stripped 3 bases from V and 2 bases from J, with 10 bases between. This CDR3 comprises 13 residues. The V gene's germline CDR1 is SQVTM and CDR2 ANQGSEA. Per the authors' pipeline: Nucleated cell number was recorded as an estimate derived from reference gene primer amplification. Data came from immunoSEQ multiplex PCR; TCRdb stores just in-frame clones and leaves some out. D and trimming were read from the DNA, whereas the V and J calls and clone size are those reported in that table. The sample has 130,000 to 150,000 clones; 80% to 90% are singletons. The sample taken for sequencing was peripheral blood. The source is a human donor with acute or convalescent COVID-19. The donor label of this sample is uncertain. J is TRBJ1-1 and V is TRBV29-1; a weak D match, TRBD1 (5 bases). The CDR3 here is CSVDETANTEAFF. CDR3 coding DNA: TGCAGCGTTGACGAGACAGCTAACACTGAAGCTTTCTTT.